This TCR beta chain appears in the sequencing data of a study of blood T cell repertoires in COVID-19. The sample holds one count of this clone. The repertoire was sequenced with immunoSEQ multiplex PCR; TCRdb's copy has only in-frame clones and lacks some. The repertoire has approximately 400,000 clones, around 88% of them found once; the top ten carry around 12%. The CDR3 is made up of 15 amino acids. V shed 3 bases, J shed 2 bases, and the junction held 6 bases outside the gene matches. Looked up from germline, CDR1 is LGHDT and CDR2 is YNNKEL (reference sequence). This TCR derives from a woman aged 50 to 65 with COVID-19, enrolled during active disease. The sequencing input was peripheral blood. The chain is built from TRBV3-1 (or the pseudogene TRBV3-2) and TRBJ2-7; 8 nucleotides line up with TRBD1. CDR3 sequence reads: CASSHTTGVTYEQYF. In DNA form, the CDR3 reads TGTGCCAGCAGCCATACGACAGGGGTCACCTACGAGCAGTACTTC.